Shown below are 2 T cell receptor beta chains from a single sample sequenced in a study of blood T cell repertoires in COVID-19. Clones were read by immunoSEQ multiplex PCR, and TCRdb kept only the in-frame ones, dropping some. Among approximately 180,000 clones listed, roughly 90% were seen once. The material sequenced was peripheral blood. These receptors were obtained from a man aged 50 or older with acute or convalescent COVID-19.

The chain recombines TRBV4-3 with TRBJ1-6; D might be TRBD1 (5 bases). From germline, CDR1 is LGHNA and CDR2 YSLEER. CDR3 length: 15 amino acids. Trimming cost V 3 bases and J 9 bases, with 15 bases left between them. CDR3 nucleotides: TGCGCCAGCAGCCAGGCCCCTGGGGGGGTTTCACCCCTCCACTTT. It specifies CASSQAPGGVSPLHF.

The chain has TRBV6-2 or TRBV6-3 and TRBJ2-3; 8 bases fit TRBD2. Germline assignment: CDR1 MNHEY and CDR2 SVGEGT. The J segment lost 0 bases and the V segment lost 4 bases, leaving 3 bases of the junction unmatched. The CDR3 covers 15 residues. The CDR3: CASSSSGPSTDTQYF. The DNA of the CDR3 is TGTGCCAGCAGTTCTAGCGGGCCTAGCACAGATACGCAGTATTTT.